These T cell receptor beta chains were read from a single sample in a study of tissue T cells after allogeneic stem cell transplantation. TCRdb keeps only in-frame clones here, not all; method: immunoSEQ multiplex PCR. The sample lists about 26,000 clones; less than 95% were seen once. This sample comprised blood, obtained before transplantation. The receptor source for this set is a male donor older than 55 who later had graft-versus-host disease after an allogeneic stem cell transplant. Both conserved end residues are trimmed from each CDR3.

TRBJ1-4 | TRBV5-1 | ASSRQSATNEKLF
TRBJ1-4 | TRBV5-1 | ASSHSGTGSTNEKLF
TRBJ1-5 | TRBV3-1/TRBV3-2 | ASSQASRAQPQH
TRBJ2-7 | TRBV27 | ASSPQGRTYEQY
TRBJ2-1 | TRBV6-5 | ATSNGFGYNEQF
TRBJ2-6 | TRBV3-1/TRBV3-2 | AARGSGANVLT
TRBJ1-5 | TRBV7-3 | ASSTQGDQPQH
TRBJ1-1 | TRBV7-3 | ASGRGNTEAF
TRBJ2-3 | TRBV5-1 | ASSLNPSGVTDTQY
TRBJ2-5 | TRBV7-2 | ASSSASGRFETQY
TRBJ2-2 | TRBV12-5 | ASGLALRGTGELF
TRBJ2-1 | TRBV27 | ASSLSGLGRGEQF
TRBJ1-2 | TRBV12-3/TRBV12-4 | ASSYQGANGYT
TRBJ2-5 | TRBV19 | ASSRRDRGYETQY
TRBJ2-7 | TRBV5-1 | ASREGVAYEQY
TRBJ1-2 | TRBV24-1 | ATSDLAGDGYT
TRBJ1-3 | TRBV7-2 | ASSNRQGSGNTIY
TRBJ2-5 | TRBV4-1 | ASSQVGLAEETQY
TRBJ2-2 | TRBV11-3 | ASSFRAGEAGELF
TRBJ2-7 | TRBV5-4 | AIPGEQY
TRBJ1-4 | TRBV30 | AWSRTGRTSRTNEKLF
TRBJ1-5 | TRBV2 | ASSVGQGSNQPQH
TRBJ1-2 | TRBV27 | ASSSLGGNIYGYT
TRBJ2-7 | TRBV4-1 | ASSQDRSQGPLRTVL
TRBJ2-7 | TRBV10-3 | AISDGTTPYEQY
TRBJ2-1 | TRBV10-3 | AIRGLPRDEQF
TRBJ2-1 | TRBV5-1 | ASSLYATGIYNEQF
TRBJ2-7 | TRBV5-4 | ASSLVYEQY
TRBJ2-1 | TRBV29-1 | SVAPGSFSYNEQF
TRBJ1-2 | TRBV6-4 | ASSARAGGYT
TRBJ2-1 | TRBV4-1 | ASSQDPSGAYNEQF
TRBJ1-3 | TRBV6-1 | ASSERGRVTGNTIY
TRBJ1-4 | TRBV19 | ASSIEHREWNEKLF
TRBJ1-1 | TRBV2 | ASSEAGGPRA
TRBJ1-1 | TRBV18 | ASSPRSGSMKGTEAF
TRBJ1-1 | TRBV11-2 | ASSWTGGANTEAF
TRBJ2-2 | TRBV6-2/TRBV6-3 | ASSWGLAEVTGELF
TRBJ1-4 | TRBV5-1 | ASSSEMLEKLF
TRBJ2-5 | TRBV5-1 | ASSLTRQETQY
TRBJ1-2 | TRBV5-1 | ASSEREGGYT
TRBJ1-4 | TRBV4-2 | ASSQWDQAEKLF
TRBJ1-4 | TRBV19 | ASGRGNEKLF
TRBJ1-2 | TRBV6-1 | ASSEGRDYGYT
TRBJ1-5 | TRBV6-2/TRBV6-3 | ASSPPTGGGYQPQH
TRBJ2-5 | TRBV4-2 | ASSHGGGLETQY
TRBJ1-6 | TRBV5-5 | ASSWEFHSPLH
TRBJ1-2 | TRBV12-3/TRBV12-4 | ASTVKANYGYT
TRBJ1-3 | TRBV5-8 | ASSLTGNGNTIY
TRBJ1-2 | TRBV28 | ASSRDSYGYT
TRBJ2-3 | TRBV2 | ASSLPNGGPPDTQY
TRBJ2-1 | TRBV29-1 | SLSTSSYNEQF
TRBJ2-6 | TRBV7-3 | ASSPGGGTSGANVLT
TRBJ1-2 | TRBV18 | ASSPRNFAGGYT